This is a list of T cell receptor beta chains from one sample in a study of blood T cells in healthy people across ages. TCRdb itself ran the 5' RACE reads through MiXCR, one entry per CDR3 protein. The top ten clones hold 15% of a sample with 710,000 or so distinct CDR3 sequences, less than 40% of them seen once. Specimen: blood. Receptors originate from a woman older than 75 in good health. CDR3s include the opening cysteine and the closing phenylalanine or tryptophan. Each record gives: CDR3 DNA, CDR3 protein, V gene, clone size, J gene, D gene. The D gene is left open where the match is weak. Some rows have no size entry. The others give once, few or many, or a class for an expanded clone.

CDR3 DNA: TGCGCCAGCAGCCTGGGGGGCTCAGATGAGCAGTTCTTC
CDR3 protein: CASSLGGSDEQFF
V gene: TRBV5-1
clone size: many
J gene: TRBJ2-1
D gene: -

CDR3 DNA: TGTGCCTGCAGCTTAACCACCGGGGAGCTGTTTTTT
CDR3 protein: CACSLTTGELFF
V gene: TRBV7-3
clone size: -
J gene: TRBJ2-2
D gene: -

CDR3 DNA: TGTGCCAGCAGTATATCACAGGGGACCACTGAAGCTTTCTTT
CDR3 protein: CASSISQGTTEAFF
V gene: TRBV6-1
clone size: few
J gene: TRBJ1-1
D gene: TRBD1

CDR3 DNA: TGCAGCGTTGACCCGGGGGCGTACACAGATACGCAGTATTTT
CDR3 protein: CSVDPGAYTDTQYF
V gene: TRBV29-1
clone size: -
J gene: TRBJ2-3
D gene: -

CDR3 DNA: TGCGCCAGCAGCCTAGACCTTGCCGGGGAGCTGTTTTTT
CDR3 protein: CASSLDLAGELFF
V gene: TRBV5-1
clone size: few
J gene: TRBJ2-2
D gene: -

CDR3 DNA: TGTGCCAGCAGCGGGGCGAGCGGGGGACACTCCTACGAGCAGTACTTC
CDR3 protein: CASSGASGGHSYEQYF
V gene: TRBV9
clone size: -
J gene: TRBJ2-7
D gene: TRBD2

CDR3 DNA: TGCGCCAGCAGCTTGAGGGCAGGGACTGAAGCTTTCTTT
CDR3 protein: CASSLRAGTEAFF
V gene: TRBV5-1
clone size: -
J gene: TRBJ1-1
D gene: -

CDR3 DNA: TGCGCCAGCAGTAGGGACAGGGTGGAGACCCAGTTCTTC
CDR3 protein: CASSRDRVETQFF
V gene: TRBV5-1
clone size: -
J gene: TRBJ2-1
D gene: TRBD1

CDR3 DNA: TGTGCCAGCAGCGTCGGTTTGGCATCCTACGAGCAGTACTTC
CDR3 protein: CASSVGLASYEQYF
V gene: TRBV9
clone size: many
J gene: TRBJ2-7
D gene: -

CDR3 DNA: TGTGCCAGCAGCGTAGAGGGTGTTAGCGAGCAGTACTTC
CDR3 protein: CASSVEGVSEQYF
V gene: TRBV7-6
clone size: many
J gene: TRBJ2-7
D gene: -

CDR3 DNA: TGCAGTGCTTCTAGACCCCTAGCGGGGGGGATATTGAATGAGCAGTTCTTC
CDR3 protein: CSASRPLAGGILNEQFF
V gene: TRBV20-1
clone size: many
J gene: TRBJ2-1
D gene: TRBD2

CDR3 DNA: TGCGCCAGCAGCCCACAAGGGGGCCCCAACTATGGCTACACCTTC
CDR3 protein: CASSPQGGPNYGYTF
V gene: TRBV5-1
clone size: -
J gene: TRBJ1-2
D gene: TRBD1

CDR3 DNA: TGCAGTGCTCCGCCCTGGGCTAGCGGAGAAAACATTCAGTACTTC
CDR3 protein: CSAPPWASGENIQYF
V gene: TRBV20-1
clone size: -
J gene: TRBJ2-4
D gene: TRBD2

CDR3 DNA: TGCAGTGCTAGAGCGGGCATACGTAATTCACCCCTCCACTTT
CDR3 protein: CSARAGIRNSPLHF
V gene: TRBV20-1
clone size: many
J gene: TRBJ1-6
D gene: -

CDR3 DNA: TGTGCCAGCAGTGTTCAGACAGGGGTTAGCACAGATACGCAGTATTTT
CDR3 protein: CASSVQTGVSTDTQYF
V gene: TRBV6-1
clone size: many
J gene: TRBJ2-3
D gene: TRBD1

CDR3 DNA: TGTGCCAGCAGCTCGGAGGCGCGGCGAGATGGCTACACCTTC
CDR3 protein: CASSSEARRDGYTF
V gene: TRBV7-9
clone size: many
J gene: TRBJ1-2
D gene: -

CDR3 DNA: TGTGCCACCAGCAGCTGGACAGGGGGACGTTCCCCCAATGAGCAGTTCTTC
CDR3 protein: CATSSWTGGRSPNEQFF
V gene: TRBV15
clone size: few
J gene: TRBJ2-1
D gene: TRBD1

CDR3 DNA: TGCAGTGCGCGGGGAGGGACAGGGGGCTGGATGGGTGAGCAGTTCTTC
CDR3 protein: CSARGGTGGWMGEQFF
V gene: TRBV20-1
clone size: many
J gene: TRBJ2-1
D gene: TRBD1

CDR3 DNA: TGTGCCAGCAGTGAATCCAGGGGGCAGAGCTATGGCTACACCTTC
CDR3 protein: CASSESRGQSYGYTF
V gene: TRBV28
clone size: -
J gene: TRBJ1-2
D gene: TRBD1

CDR3 DNA: TGTGCCAGCAGCCCAGACAGGGGAAGCAATCAGCCCCAGCATTTT
CDR3 protein: CASSPDRGSNQPQHF
V gene: TRBV12-3/TRBV12-4
clone size: -
J gene: TRBJ1-5
D gene: TRBD1

CDR3 DNA: TGTGCCAGCAGCCCTCCTCTAGAACGGTACGAGCAGTACTTC
CDR3 protein: CASSPPLERYEQYF
V gene: TRBV14
clone size: -
J gene: TRBJ2-7
D gene: -

CDR3 DNA: TGCAGCGTTGAAGTTTTGACAGGGGGGAACACTGAAGCTTTCTTT
CDR3 protein: CSVEVLTGGNTEAFF
V gene: TRBV29-1
clone size: -
J gene: TRBJ1-1
D gene: TRBD1

CDR3 DNA: TGCGCCAGCAGCCACCCTGCCAGGGGGCTTGACACTGAAGCTTTCTTT
CDR3 protein: CASSHPARGLDTEAFF
V gene: TRBV4-1
clone size: -
J gene: TRBJ1-1
D gene: TRBD1

CDR3 DNA: TGTGCCAGCACCGCCACGGCTAGCGGGGGGGCCTTAGGAGAGACCCAGTACTTC
CDR3 protein: CASTATASGGALGETQYF
V gene: TRBV6-5
clone size: many
J gene: TRBJ2-5
D gene: TRBD2

CDR3 DNA: TGTGCCAGCAGTGAATCACCTGGATTTACCCAGTACTTC
CDR3 protein: CASSESPGFTQYF
V gene: TRBV12-3/TRBV12-4
clone size: -
J gene: TRBJ2-7
D gene: -

CDR3 DNA: TGTGCCAGCAGCGTAGATAGCCACTCTGGGGCCAACGTCCTGACTTTC
CDR3 protein: CASSVDSHSGANVLTF
V gene: TRBV9
clone size: many
J gene: TRBJ2-6
D gene: -

CDR3 DNA: TGTGCCAGCAGCTTAGGAGTCGGATCTTTGAGCGAGCAGTACTTC
CDR3 protein: CASSLGVGSLSEQYF
V gene: TRBV7-2
clone size: -
J gene: TRBJ2-7
D gene: -

CDR3 DNA: TGTGCCAGCAGTTTAGCGGGCACCCCAAGGGGCGATGGCTACACCTTC
CDR3 protein: CASSLAGTPRGDGYTF
V gene: TRBV12-3/TRBV12-4
clone size: many
J gene: TRBJ1-2
D gene: -

CDR3 DNA: TGTGCCAGCAGCCCAGGACTAGCGGGGGCGCGGACCGGGGAGCTGTTTTTT
CDR3 protein: CASSPGLAGARTGELFF
V gene: TRBV9
clone size: few
J gene: TRBJ2-2
D gene: TRBD2

CDR3 DNA: TGTGCCAGCAGTTACTCAGGGCAGTGGAACTATGGCTACACCTTC
CDR3 protein: CASSYSGQWNYGYTF
V gene: TRBV6-5
clone size: -
J gene: TRBJ1-2
D gene: -

CDR3 DNA: TGTGCCAGCAGCCGGTCGGACGGATCCTACGAGCAGTACTTC
CDR3 protein: CASSRSDGSYEQYF
V gene: TRBV7-8
clone size: many
J gene: TRBJ2-7
D gene: -

CDR3 DNA: TGCGCCAGCAAACAGGACAACAATGAGCAGTTCTTC
CDR3 protein: CASKQDNNEQFF
V gene: TRBV5-1
clone size: few
J gene: TRBJ2-1
D gene: -

CDR3 DNA: TGTGCCAGCAGCGCTCTTAGCGGGCCCTACGAGCAGTACTTC
CDR3 protein: CASSALSGPYEQYF
V gene: TRBV7-3
clone size: once
J gene: TRBJ2-7
D gene: TRBD2

CDR3 DNA: TGTGCCACAACGGGACAGGGAGGCGAGCAGTACTTC
CDR3 protein: CATTGQGGEQYF
V gene: TRBV10-3
clone size: many
J gene: TRBJ2-7
D gene: TRBD1

CDR3 DNA: TGTGACACCAGCAAACCGGCAAACCGGAGGGACACTGAAGCTTTCTTT
CDR3 protein: CDTSKPANRRDTEAFF
V gene: TRBV15
clone size: -
J gene: TRBJ1-1
D gene: -

CDR3 DNA: TGTGCCAGCAGCTTAATCGGGACTAGCGACCGCAACTATGGCTACACCTTC
CDR3 protein: CASSLIGTSDRNYGYTF
V gene: TRBV7-9
clone size: -
J gene: TRBJ1-2
D gene: -

CDR3 DNA: TGCAGTGCCTTGACCGGGACAGGGTCCTACTATGGCTACACCTTC
CDR3 protein: CSALTGTGSYYGYTF
V gene: TRBV20-1
clone size: many
J gene: TRBJ1-2
D gene: TRBD1

CDR3 DNA: TGTGCCAGCAGTGAAATGTGGGCTGATGGCTCCTACGAGCAGTACTTC
CDR3 protein: CASSEMWADGSYEQYF
V gene: TRBV6-1
clone size: few
J gene: TRBJ2-7
D gene: -

CDR3 DNA: TGTGCCAGCAGCTTGGGCTCGAGGGGGACACAGGGTACGCAGTATTTT
CDR3 protein: CASSLGSRGTQGTQYF
V gene: TRBV7-3
clone size: many
J gene: TRBJ2-3
D gene: -

CDR3 DNA: TGTGCCAGCAGCCAAGATCCAGGGATGTCCTACGAGCAGTACTTC
CDR3 protein: CASSQDPGMSYEQYF
V gene: TRBV3-1
clone size: many
J gene: TRBJ2-7
D gene: -

CDR3 DNA: TGTGCCAGCAGCCAACGCGCCCGGGCTAACTACGAGCAGTACTTC
CDR3 protein: CASSQRARANYEQYF
V gene: TRBV5-5
clone size: many
J gene: TRBJ2-7
D gene: -

CDR3 DNA: TGTGCCAGCAGGGGACCGGGACAAGAGACCCAGTACTTC
CDR3 protein: CASRGPGQETQYF
V gene: TRBV3-1
clone size: -
J gene: TRBJ2-5
D gene: -